This T cell receptor (beta chain) was sequenced in a study of Tregs in tolerant kidney transplant recipients. Study-level findings and limits: For some patients, primers changed over time, blocking nucleotide-level comparison. The most relevant donor-specific Treg TCRbeta repertoire apparently came from expansion with activated donor B cells.

CD4+CD25+CD127- Tregs, CD4+CD25- non-Tregs, CD4 and CD8 cells were sorted. Repertoires were generated with immunoSEQ multiplex PCR, while TCRdb's copy carries only in-frame clones and drops some. The repertoire holds over 50,000 clones, 80% to 90% seen once, with 2.1% in the top ten. Notes on this clone: Its matching antigen is unknown.

V gave up 0 bases and J gave up 1 base, with 6 bases separating them. In germline, CDR1 is SGHVS, CDR2 FNYEAQ. CDR3 length: 14 residues. The chain couples TRBV7-6 to TRBJ1-1; no clear D gene. The sample consisted of Tregs from blood, taken before the transplant. The receptor's source is a human donor who received a combined kidney and bone marrow transplant. CDR3 residues: CASSLAGPNTEAFF. CDR3 nucleotide sequence: TGTGCCAGCAGCTTAGCAGGCCCGAACACTGAAGCTTTCTTT.